Listed here is a single T cell receptor (beta chain). Authors' processing steps: Amplification from reference gene primers served as the basis for estimated nucleated cell counts. This table comes from immunoSEQ multiplex PCR, and its TCRdb copy is limited to in-frame clones, with some not included. Clonal size and the V and J genes are those of that table, whereas D and trimming came from the DNA. The repertoire holds around 700,000 clones, with around 89% as singletons. The V end lost 1 base, the J end lost 2 bases, and 13 bases lay between the germline ends. This CDR3 has 15 residues. Germline CDR1 is SGHDT and CDR2 is YYEEEE. The entry originates in a study of blood T cell repertoires in COVID-19. About the research overall: Donors in the United States, Italy and Spain gave samples during acute or convalescent COVID-19. Sample material is recorded as cDNA or gDNA derived from T cells, B-cell-depleted T cells, or PBMCs.

This sequence originates from a woman aged 18-30 years with acute or convalescent COVID-19. V usage is TRBV5-6 and J usage is TRBJ2-7; D is possibly TRBD2 (6 bases). The sequenced sample consisted of peripheral blood. DNA for the CDR3: TGTGCCAGCAGCTTGCGGTCAGGGAGGCCCTACGAGCAGTACTTC. Translation: CASSLRSGRPYEQYF.